This TCR beta chain came from a study of metastatic and nonmetastatic thyroid tumors. Study results and caveats: According to reports, the diversity of TCR beta was significantly higher in malignant thyroid tumors than in benign nodules, and this held in both blood and tumor samples.

TCRdb reassembled clones from the PCR reads with MiXCR. The repertoire consists of some 69,000 clones, with approximately 15% occurring once and the leading ten covering less than 8.5%. This CDR3 is 11 amino acids long. Germline V CDR1 and CDR2: SQVTM, ANQGSEA. With 5 bases removed from V and 6 bases from J, the gap between germline ends came to 8 bases. This clone occurred many times. Its target is unknown. Prior to thyroid surgery, none of the patients had received any treatment. The source material was blood. The chain uses TRBV29-1 and TRBJ2-1, with D possibly matching TRBD1 (5 bases). This sequence was found in a male donor with papillary thyroid cancer or a benign thyroid nodule (not recorded which). Some clones in this sample may be carry-over from other donors' samples. The DNA of the CDR3 is TGCAGCGTTCAAAGGGGCAATGAGCAGTTCTTC. This sequence encodes CSVQRGNEQFF.